Presented here are 17 T cell receptor beta chains from one specimen sequenced in a study of cytomegalovirus exposure and HLA in healthy donors. The data were produced by immunoSEQ multiplex PCR, yet TCRdb's version contains in-frame clones alone and is incomplete. Of 100,000 to 150,000 clones in the sample, about nine tenths were seen once. The sample taken for sequencing was PBMCs. Source of these receptors: a man aged 30 to 45 in good health and CMV-seronegative.

This chain connects TRBV5-6 to TRBJ2-7; no clear D. The CDR3 contains 12 residues. V lost 1 base, J lost 5 bases, and 7 bases lay in between. Germline V CDR1 and CDR2: SGHDT, YYEEEE. The CDR3 nucleotides read TGTGCCAGCAGCTTGCTCCTTGACGAGCAGTACTTC. It encodes CASSLLLDEQYF.

The V and J genes are TRBV7-3 and TRBJ2-2; 13 bases map to TRBD2. J lost 7 bases, V lost 1 base, and 9 bases had no gene match. The CDR3 length is 18 residues. Germline V gives CDR1 SGHTA, CDR2 FQGTGA. This CDR3 is CASSLNRRGLAGRGELFF. CDR3 nucleotides: TGTGCCAGCAGCTTAAATCGCCGGGGACTAGCGGGACGCGGGGAGCTGTTTTTT.

The chain carries TRBV7-2 and TRBJ2-1; D may be TRBD1 or TRBD2 (6 bases each). Trimming cost V 5 bases and J 1 base, with 12 bases left between them. The germline gives CDR1 SGHTA, CDR2 FQGNSA. The CDR3 totals 15 residues. The CDR3 nucleotides read TGTGCCAGCAGCCTAGGGGGGCGTTCCTACAATGAGCAGTTCTTC. Protein sequence: CASSLGGRSYNEQFF.

CDR3: CASPGTGYTGELFF. The CDR3 DNA sequence: TGTGCCTCCCCCGGGACAGGGTACACCGGGGAGCTGTTTTTT. The chain has TRBV30 and TRBJ2-2; 9 nucleotides align to TRBD1. Germline V gene sequence: CDR1 GTSNPN, CDR2 SVGIG (reference sequence). The CDR3 has 14 amino acids. Losses at the gene ends were 7 bases for V and 3 bases for J; bases not matched to a gene: 6.

This chain uses TRBV30 with TRBJ2-1; 7 bases align to TRBD1. After removal of 5 bases from V and 2 bases from J, the junction contained 3 bases not matched to a gene. The CDR3 loop spans 13 amino acids. Per germline, CDR1 GTSNPN and CDR2 SVGIG (reference sequence). The CDR3 nucleotides are TGTGCCTGGGGGGACAGAGCCTACAATGAGCAGTTCTTC. It is translated as CAWGDRAYNEQFF. Full variable domain (remainder filled in from reference TRBV30 and TRBJ2-1): SQTIHQWPATLVQPVGSPLSLECTVEGTSNPNLYWYRQAAGRGLQLLFYSVGIGQISSEVPQNLSASRPQDRQFILSSKKLLLSDSGFYLCAWGDRAYNEQFFGPGTRLTVL.

This rearrangement joins TRBV7-2 to TRBJ1-6; 8 bases line up with TRBD1. The CDR3 sequence is 14 residues long. Germline-derived CDR1 and CDR2 are SGHTA and FQGNSA. V lost 4 bases and J lost 7; bases outside the gene matches: 3. CDR3 coding DNA: TGTGCCAGCAGCTCGGACAGGGAGAATTCACCCCTCCACTTT. It yields the protein CASSSDRENSPLHF. The full variable domain, with the rest looked up from reference TRBV7-2 and TRBJ1-6, is GAGVSQSPSNKVTEKGKDVELRCDPISGHTALYWYRQSLGQGLEFLIYFQGNSAPDKSGLPSDRFSAERTGGSVSTLTIQRTQQEDSAVYLCASSSDRENSPLHFGNGTRLTVT.

The CDR3 DNA reads TGTGCCAGCAGCTTTACAGGGGGCAACTATGGCTACACCTTC. It translates to CASSFTGGNYGYTF. The chain joins TRBV7-9 to TRBJ1-2; TRBD1 agrees at 9 bases. Germline V gene data show CDR1 as SEHNR and CDR2 as FQNEAQ (reference sequence). The J segment lost 2 bases and the V segment lost 3 bases, leaving 1 base of the junction unmatched. The CDR3 sequence is 14 residues long. The whole variable domain, filled in from reference TRBV7-9 and TRBJ1-2, reads DTGVSQNPRHKITKRGQNVTFRCDPISEHNRLYWYRQTLGQGPEFLTYFQNEAQLEKSRLLSDRFSAERPKGSFSTLEIQRTEQGDSAMYLCASSFTGGNYGYTFGSGTRLTVV.

The chain recombines TRBV10-2 with TRBJ1-2, with D possibly TRBD1 on 6 matching bases. Germline CDR1 WSHSY, CDR2 SAAADI. The CDR3 is 12 residues long. V lost 4 bases and J 8 bases, leaving 11 bases between the germline ends. The CDR3 DNA is TGCGCCAGCAGTGGCCCCGACAGGGGCTACACCTTC. As protein: CASSGPDRGYTF.

This chain connects TRBV30 to TRBJ2-2, with D possibly being TRBD2 (6 bases). Germline lookup yields CDR1 GTSNPN and CDR2 SVGIG (reference sequence). Trimming took off 7 bases at V and 3 bases at J, with 15 bases between the two ends. This CDR3 has 14 amino acids. As DNA, the CDR3 is TGTGCCTTCAGCCGGGGGACGTACACCGGGGAGCTGTTTTTT. This translates into CAFSRGTYTGELFF.

Only one count was recorded for this clone. The rearrangement joins TRBV29-1 to TRBJ2-1, with 12 positions matching TRBD2. Germline V gives CDR1 SQVTM, CDR2 ANQGSEA. The CDR3 consists of 12 residues. The ends lost 7 bases at V and 11 bases at J; junction bases unmatched: 6. The CDR3 DNA follows: TGCAGCGCAGGGACTAGCGGGTACAAGCAGTTCTTC. It yields the protein CSAGTSGYKQFF.

The chain employs TRBV5-1 and TRBJ2-7, with TRBD2 matching 12 bases. Germline trimming cut 1 base from V and 2 bases from J; bases unmatched to any gene: 4. The CDR3 is 16 amino acids. Germline CDR1 SGHRS, CDR2 YFSETQ. The chain's CDR3 is CASSLPGTSGPYEQYF. The CDR3, as DNA: TGCGCCAGCAGCTTGCCCGGGACTAGCGGGCCCTACGAGCAGTACTTC.

This clone is a singleton in its sample. The chain employs TRBV5-6 and TRBJ2-7, with no clear D. Trimming removed 2 bases from V and 0 bases from J, with 6 bases in between. Germline lookup yields CDR1 SGHDT and CDR2 YYEEEE. This CDR3 contains 13 residues. The CDR3 nucleotides read TGTGCCAGCAGCTTTGGTAGCTCCTACGAGCAGTACTTC. This codes for CASSFGSSYEQYF.

The chain links TRBV7-2 to TRBJ2-2, with TRBD1 identical over 7 bases. Germline-derived CDR1 and CDR2 are SGHTA and FQGNSA. Trimming at V came to 3 bases and at J to 6 bases, leaving 1 base not matched to a gene. The CDR3 is 13 amino acids. CDR3 DNA: TGTGCCAGCAGCTTCGACAGGGCCGGGGAGCTGTTTTTT. Residues: CASSFDRAGELFF.

V and J are TRBV5-1 and TRBJ2-3; D gene uncertain. V was cut by 1 base and J by 2 bases, with 8 bases left in between. The CDR3 runs to 14 residues. Germline CDR1 reads SGHRS; CDR2 reads YFSETQ. In DNA, the CDR3 is TGCGCCAGCAGCTTGCGGGTGAACACAGATACGCAGTATTTT. Amino acid sequence: CASSLRVNTDTQYF.

The chain employs TRBV7-9 and TRBJ1-5; D gene uncertain. Deletions cut 2 bases from V and 9 bases from J, with 8 bases between. Per germline, CDR1 SEHNR and CDR2 FQNEAQ (reference sequence). The CDR3 covers 12 residues. CDR3 in amino acids: CASSLLIGPQHF. The CDR3 DNA sequence: TGTGCCAGCAGCTTATTAATCGGGCCCCAGCATTTT.

This sequence joins TRBV2 and TRBJ1-5, with TRBD1 matching over 7 bases. Trimming at V came to 6 bases and at J to 2 bases, leaving 4 bases not matched to a gene. The CDR3 has 14 amino acids. Germline CDR1 reads SNHLY; CDR2 reads FYNNEI. CDR3 in amino acids: CASRGDRGNQPQHF. In DNA, the CDR3 is TGTGCCAGCAGAGGAGACAGGGGCAATCAGCCCCAGCATTTT. The full variable domain, in which reference TRBV2 and TRBJ1-5 provide the parts outside the CDR3, is EPEVTQTPSHQVTQMGQEVILRCVPISNHLYFYWYRQILGQKVEFLVSFYNNEISEKSEIFDDQFSVERPDGSNFTLKIRSTKLEDSAMYFCASRGDRGNQPQHFGDGTRLSIL.

This clone was detected only a few times. The J gene is TRBJ2-2, the V gene TRBV2; 12 nucleotides agree with TRBD2. The CDR3 runs 16 residues. V was pared by 6 bases and J by 5 bases, with 7 bases of the junction left unmatched. Germline V gives CDR1 SNHLY, CDR2 FYNNEI. The CDR3 spells CASRTGLAGQTGELFF. CDR3 nucleotides: TGTGCCAGCAGAACCGGACTAGCGGGACAAACCGGGGAGCTGTTTTTT.